Below, 11 T cell receptor beta chains from the same sample are listed, as sequenced in a study of cytomegalovirus exposure and HLA in healthy donors. PCR employed 60 Vbeta and 13 Jbeta primers. Profiling relied on immunoSEQ multiplex PCR, and the TCRdb table lists in-frame clones only, not all of them. The sample comprises fewer than 350,000 clones, around nine tenths of which are singletons, and 2% to 3% rests with the top ten. The sequenced sample consisted of PBMCs. The receptors were gathered from a woman between 18 and 30 years old in good health and CMV-seronegative.

A note on this clone: Different DNA sequences within this sample yield the same CDR3. The chain employs TRBV19 and TRBJ2-7; perhaps TRBD2 as D (6 bases). V shed 1 base and J shed 3 bases, with 10 bases lying between them. The CDR3 has 14 residues. Per germline, CDR1 LNHDA and CDR2 SQIVND (reference sequence). The chain's CDR3 is CASSIGGAGYEQYF. CDR3 nucleotides: TGTGCCAGTAGTATAGGCGGGGCGGGCTACGAGCAGTACTTC. Full variable domain (outside the CDR3, taken from reference TRBV19 and TRBJ2-7): DGGITQSPKYLFRKEGQNVTLSCEQNLNHDAMYWYRQDPGQGLRLIYYSQIVNDFQKGDIAEGYSVSREKKESFPLTVTSAQKNPTAFYLCASSIGGAGYEQYFGPGTRLTVT.

This sequence joins TRBV11-2 and TRBJ2-1; D uncertain. Germline CDR1 is SGHAT and CDR2 is FQNNGV. The V gene lost 3 bases and the J gene lost 4 bases, with 4 bases spanning the gap. This CDR3 is 12 amino acids long. The CDR3 is CASSFKYNEQFF. The CDR3 bases are TGTGCCAGCAGCTTTAAATACAATGAGCAGTTCTTC. The whole variable domain, filled in from reference TRBV11-2 and TRBJ2-1, reads EAGVAQSPRYKIIEKRQSVAFWCNPISGHATLYWYQQILGQGPKLLIQFQNNGVVDDSQLPKDRFSAERLKGVDSTLKIQPAKLEDSAVYLCASSFKYNEQFFGPGTRLTVL.

This clone was seen only once. V is TRBV7-3 and J is TRBJ1-1, with 7 bases matching TRBD1. The germline V gene encodes CDR1 SGHTA and CDR2 FQGTGA. The CDR3 spans 13 residues. The V gene end was trimmed by 8 bases and the J gene end by 3 bases; junction bases not matched to a gene: 6. CDR3 nucleotides: TGTGCCAGCTCCATGACAGGGCACACTGAAGCTTTCTTT. It codes for CASSMTGHTEAFF.

This chain joins TRBV6-4 and TRBJ2-5; 9 nucleotides match TRBD1. The V gene's germline CDR1 is MRHNA and CDR2 SNTAGT. The CDR3 sequence is 13 residues long. V gave up 6 bases and J gave up 4 bases; unmatched junction bases: 3. DNA for the CDR3: TGTGCCAGCAGCGTGACAGGGGGAGAGACCCAGTACTTC. Protein product: CASSVTGGETQYF.

The rearrangement joins TRBV30 to TRBJ2-7, with 13 bases lining up with TRBD2. With V trimmed by 8 bases and J by 3 bases, 4 bases remained unmatched. CDR1 is GTSNPN and CDR2 is SVGIG in the germline V gene (reference sequence). This CDR3 contains 13 residues. The CDR3 DNA sequence: TGTGCCGGAAGACTAGCGGGGGGCTACGAGCAGTACTTC. Protein: CAGRLAGGYEQYF.

This chain joins TRBV9 and TRBJ1-2, with no clear D. V was pared by 0 bases and J by 1 base, with 7 bases between. Germline V gene sequence: CDR1 SGDLS, CDR2 YYNGEE. This CDR3 is built from 14 residues. The CDR3 DNA is TGTGCCAGCAGCGTAGGAGAAGATAACTATGGCTACACCTTC. Translating it yields CASSVGEDNYGYTF. Full variable domain (outside the CDR3, taken from reference TRBV9 and TRBJ1-2): DSGVTQTPKHLITATGQRVTLRCSPRSGDLSVYWYQQSLDQGLQFLIQYYNGEERAKGNILERFSAQQFPDLHSELNLSSLELGDSALYFCASSVGEDNYGYTFGSGTRLTVV.

In this sample, this clone turned up a few times. The genes are TRBV5-1 and TRBJ1-4; 9 bases align to TRBD1. In germline, CDR1 is SGHRS, CDR2 YFSETQ. The V gene end was trimmed by 4 bases and the J gene end by 5 bases; junction bases not matched to a gene: 3. This CDR3 region has 14 residues. CDR3 nucleotides: TGCGCCAGCAGCCCCGGGACAGGGAATGAAAAACTGTTTTTT. It specifies CASSPGTGNEKLFF.

The J gene is TRBJ2-7, the V gene TRBV5-6; possibly TRBD1 for D (5 bases). Germline V gives CDR1 SGHDT, CDR2 YYEEEE. The CDR3 runs 13 residues. V shed 5 bases and J shed 1 base, with 10 bases lying between them. This CDR3 is CASRSTGSYEQYF. In nucleotides, the CDR3 is TGTGCCAGCAGATCAACAGGTTCCTACGAGCAGTACTTC.

The V call is TRBV5-1, the J call TRBJ2-5; a possible D gene is TRBD2 (6 bases). This CDR3 has 14 residues. V shed 0 bases and J shed 5 bases, with 11 bases lying between them. The germline V gene has CDR1 SGHRS and CDR2 YFSETQ. The CDR3 spells CASSLAGTGETQYF. Here the CDR3 DNA reads TGCGCCAGCAGCTTGGCGGGGACTGGGGAGACCCAGTACTTC.

The CDR3 DNA sequence: TGTGCCAGCAGCCCTGGACTAGCGGGAACTAGCACAGATACGCAGTATTTT. Its translation is CASSPGLAGTSTDTQYF. The rearrangement joins TRBV13 to TRBJ2-3; 12 bases match TRBD2. Germline CDR1 and CDR2: PRHDT and FYEKMQ (reference sequence). This CDR3 contains 17 residues. V lost 5 bases, J lost 0 bases, and 6 bases stayed unmatched.

This clone was counted once. This CDR3 reads CASSERERVLAYEQYF. CDR3 nucleotide sequence: TGTGCCAGCAGTGAACGAGAGCGGGTCCTTGCATACGAGCAGTACTTC. The rearrangement uses TRBV2 and TRBJ2-7, with TRBD2 as a possible D gene (6 bases). V dropped 2 bases and J dropped 4 bases, with 18 bases sitting between them. The CDR3 covers 16 residues. Germline values: CDR1 SNHLY, CDR2 FYNNEI.